The 8 T cell receptor beta chains presented below share a single source sample, sequenced in a study of T cell responses to AZD1222 COVID-19 vaccine (dated by TCRdb to the early 2020s). Libraries were made using the immunoSEQ multiplex PCR assay. TCRdb limited this immuneACCESS table to in-frame rearrangements with V and J called. A share of clones is missing; checked studies link under half to unresolved V genes, and the rest is unexplained. Present in this sample are about 120,000 clones, roughly 92% of which were seen just once. The ten largest clones capture approximately 4.5% of the sample. The time point label on this specimen signifies: baseline before first vaccination. Sequenced material: peripheral blood, taken on day 0 of AZD1222 vaccination. The origin of the receptors is an adult in good health.

The chain employs TRBV5-4 and TRBJ1-1; tentatively, D is TRBD1 (5 bases). The CDR3 length is 14 residues. The germline V gene has CDR1 SGHNT and CDR2 YYREEE (reference sequence). Trimming stripped 2 bases from V and 1 base from J, with 9 bases between. The CDR3 region is CASSFGTQNTEAFF. The DNA for the CDR3 is TGTGCCAGCAGCTTCGGGACTCAGAACACTGAAGCTTTCTTT.

The chain has TRBV18 and TRBJ2-7; a possible D gene is TRBD2 (5 bases). Germline V gives CDR1 KGHSH, CDR2 LQKENI. The CDR3 is 13 amino acids. Trimming removed 6 bases at V and 5 bases at J, with 14 bases between. The CDR3 DNA reads TGTGCCAGCTCGCCTGGACTTGGGGACGAGCAGTACTTC. This sequence encodes CASSPGLGDEQYF. Variable domain in full (rest from reference TRBV18 and TRBJ2-7): NAGVMQNPRHLVRRRGQEARLRCSPMKGHSHVYWYRQLPEEGLKFMVYLQKENIIDESGMPKERFSAEFPKEGPSILRIQQVVRGDSAAYFCASSPGLGDEQYFGPGTRLTVT.

The chain uses TRBV7-9 and TRBJ2-5; maybe TRBD1 (7 bases). The CDR3 is 14 amino acids. Looked up from germline, CDR1 is SEHNR and CDR2 is FQNEAQ (reference sequence). V was shortened by 2 bases and J by 4 bases, with 11 bases between the two germline ends. The CDR3 region is CASSLQGGGETQYF. The CDR3 region has the DNA TGTGCCAGCAGCTTACAGGGGGGAGGAGAGACCCAGTACTTC.

The gene calls are TRBV11-1 and TRBJ1-6, with D uncertain. From germline, CDR1 is SGHAT and CDR2 FQDESV (reference sequence). Trimming removed 0 bases at V and 7 bases at J, with 7 bases between. There are 14 residues in the CDR3. The CDR3 DNA reads as TGTGCCAGCAGCTTAGCAGCCGGGAATTCACCCCTCCACTTT. Translation gives CASSLAAGNSPLHF.

This chain connects TRBV4-3 to TRBJ2-2; D is unresolved. Trimming took off 0 bases at V and 7 bases at J, with 6 bases between the two ends. CDR1 is LGHNA, CDR2 YSLEER, per germline. The CDR3 has 13 amino acids. CDR3 bases: TGCGCCAGCAGCCAAGATCATGGCGGGGAGCTGTTTTTT. Translating gives CASSQDHGGELFF.

This CDR3 is CASSLSFQGGEQFF. DNA of the CDR3: TGTGCCAGCAGCTTAAGTTTCCAGGGTGGTGAGCAGTTCTTC. V usage is TRBV11-3 and J usage is TRBJ2-1; D perhaps matches TRBD1 (5 bases). Trimming left V 2 bases short and J 9 bases short, with 14 bases between. The CDR3 sequence is 14 residues long. The V gene's germline CDR1 is SGHNT and CDR2 YENEEA.

CDR3 bases: TGTGCCAGCAGCTTTGTGAGGGACAATGAGCAGTTCTTC. Its protein product is CASSFVRDNEQFF. The chain uses TRBV7-3 and TRBJ2-1; tentative D call: TRBD2 (5 bases). Per germline, CDR1 SGHTA and CDR2 FQGTGA. Between the trimmed V and J ends, which lost 3 bases and 5 bases, there was a span of 8 bases. CDR3 length equals 13 residues.

V is TRBV9 and J is TRBJ2-1; TRBD2 agrees at 10 bases. Germline V CDR1 and CDR2: SGDLS, YYNGEE. The J segment lost 7 bases and the V segment lost 3 bases, leaving 7 bases of the junction unmatched. The CDR3 is 15 amino acids. The CDR3 spells CASSAPSGGGNEQFF. The CDR3 nucleotides read TGTGCCAGCAGCGCCCCTAGCGGGGGAGGAAATGAGCAGTTCTTC. Combining the CDR3 with reference TRBV9 and TRBJ2-1 gives the whole variable domain DSGVTQTPKHLITATGQRVTLRCSPRSGDLSVYWYQQSLDQGLQFLIQYYNGEERAKGNILERFSAQQFPDLHSELNLSSLELGDSALYFCASSAPSGGGNEQFFGPGTRLTVL.